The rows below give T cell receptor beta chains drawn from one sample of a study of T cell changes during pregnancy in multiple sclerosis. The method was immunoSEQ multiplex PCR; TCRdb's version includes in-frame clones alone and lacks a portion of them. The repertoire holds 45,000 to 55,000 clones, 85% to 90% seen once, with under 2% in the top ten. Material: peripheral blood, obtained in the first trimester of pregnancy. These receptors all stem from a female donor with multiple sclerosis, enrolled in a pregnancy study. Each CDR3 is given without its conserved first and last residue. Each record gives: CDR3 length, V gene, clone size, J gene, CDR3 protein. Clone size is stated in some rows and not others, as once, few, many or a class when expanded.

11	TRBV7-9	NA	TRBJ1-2	ASTLWAYSGYT
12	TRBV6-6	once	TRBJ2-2	ASSPSGGWGELF
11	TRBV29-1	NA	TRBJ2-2	SVDAVNTGELF
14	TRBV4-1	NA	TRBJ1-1	ASSHLRDRQNTEAF
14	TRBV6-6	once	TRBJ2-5	ASSATPTGRGETQY
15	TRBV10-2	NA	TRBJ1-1	ASSDRAGFFMNTEAF
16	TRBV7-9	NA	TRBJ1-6	ASGFPGAPSSYNSPLH
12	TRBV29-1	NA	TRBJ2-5	SAVDRGGQETQY
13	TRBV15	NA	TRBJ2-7	ATSRDMSEAYEQY
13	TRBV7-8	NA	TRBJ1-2	ASSPTARRNYGYT
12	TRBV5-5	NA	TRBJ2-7	ASSLVSGINEQY
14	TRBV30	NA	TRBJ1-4	AWRPRRAGQGEKLF
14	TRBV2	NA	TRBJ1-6	ASSEGGPTLNSPLH
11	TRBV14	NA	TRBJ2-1	ASSPRKGPEQF
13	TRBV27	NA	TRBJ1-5	ASSFSRYSNQPQH
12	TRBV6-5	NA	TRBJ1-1	ASSYSRLGTEAF
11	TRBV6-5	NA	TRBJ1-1	ASSFRGFTEAF
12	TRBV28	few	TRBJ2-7	ASSLAGSTYEQY
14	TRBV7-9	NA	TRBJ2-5	ASSPNLAGLRETQY
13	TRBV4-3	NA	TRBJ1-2	ASSTSGQARYGYT
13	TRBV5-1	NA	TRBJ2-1	ASSVRLAGSNEQF
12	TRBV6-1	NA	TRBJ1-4	ASSAGTGHEKLF
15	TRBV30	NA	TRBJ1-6	AWRLRTRASYNSPLH
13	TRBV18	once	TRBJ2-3	ASSPTGDPGDTQY
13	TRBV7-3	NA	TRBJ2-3	ASSQDRLSTDTQY
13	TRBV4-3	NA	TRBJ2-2	ASSPRGGVAGELF
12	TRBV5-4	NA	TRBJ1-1	ASSLFYRGTEAF
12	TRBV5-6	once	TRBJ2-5	ASSGLTRGETQY
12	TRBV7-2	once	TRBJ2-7	ASSLEGRAYEQY
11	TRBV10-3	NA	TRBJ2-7	AMRTGTSYEQY
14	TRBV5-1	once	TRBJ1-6	ASSRGQTPYNSPLH
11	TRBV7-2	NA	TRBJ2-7	ASSQQSAYEQY
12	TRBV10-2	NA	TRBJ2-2	ASSDRGGTGELF
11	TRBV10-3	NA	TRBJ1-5	AISVGSNQPQH
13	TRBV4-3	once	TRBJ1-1	ASSQDIWPRTEAF
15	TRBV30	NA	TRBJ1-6	AWSSGDTKLYNSPLH
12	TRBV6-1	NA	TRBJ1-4	ASSAGQGVEKLF
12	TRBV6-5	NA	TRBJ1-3	ASSWTGTGNTIY
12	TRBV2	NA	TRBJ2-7	ASSAGGRGYEQY
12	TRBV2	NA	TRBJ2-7	AGAPDRVGHEQY
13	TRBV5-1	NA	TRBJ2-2	ASSGGQPNTGELF
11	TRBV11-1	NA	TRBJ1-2	ASSFGRPYGYT
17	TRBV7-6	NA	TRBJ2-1	ASSLGPSSGGIQGDEQF
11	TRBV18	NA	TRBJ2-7	ASRADRVHEQY
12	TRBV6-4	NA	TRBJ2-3	ASSDSTSGDTQY
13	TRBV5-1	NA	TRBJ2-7	ASSLGTSYDDEQY
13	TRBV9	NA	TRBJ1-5	ASSVAGQGDQPQH
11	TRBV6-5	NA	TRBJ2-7	ASSPPGIDEQY
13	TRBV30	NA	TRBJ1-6	AWSRGGSNFSPLH
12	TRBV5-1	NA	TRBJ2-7	ASSLDTTAYEQY
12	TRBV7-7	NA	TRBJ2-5	ASSPGQAQETQY
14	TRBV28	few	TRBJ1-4	ASSLSFREVKEKLF